The 4 T cell receptor beta chains given below trace back to one sample, sequenced in a study of blood T cell repertoires in COVID-19. Assay used: immunoSEQ multiplex PCR; TCRdb lists only in-frame clones, some missing. The sample holds roughly 260,000 clones; just over 90% are singletons and the top ten take approximately 1.9%. Sequencing was done on a sample of PBMCs or T cells enriched from blood (not recorded which). The source is a woman aged 18-29 years who had recovered from COVID-19.

The chain has TRBV5-4 and TRBJ2-7, with no clear D. CDR1 SGHNT and CDR2 YYREEE come from the germline V gene (reference sequence). Trimming took off 1 base at V and 5 bases at J, with 13 bases between the two ends. The CDR3 is 14 residues long. DNA of the CDR3: TGTGCCAGCAGCTTGACCCTCCGCTCGGACGAGCAGTACTTC. Protein product: CASSLTLRSDEQYF.

The chain uses TRBV29-1 and TRBJ1-1; 7 bases match TRBD1. V gave up 3 bases and J gave up 2 bases; unmatched junction bases: 6. From germline, CDR1 is SQVTM and CDR2 ANQGSEA. The CDR3 covers 14 residues. The CDR3 reads CSVDYGQVNTEAFF. DNA for the CDR3: TGCAGCGTTGATTACGGACAGGTAAACACTGAAGCTTTCTTT.

The rearrangement links TRBV18 to TRBJ2-3, with TRBD1 identical over 9 bases. Trimming removed 4 bases from V and 1 base from J; junction bases left unmatched: 3. Germline V gene lookup returns CDR1 KGHSH and CDR2 LQKENI. The CDR3 length is 15 residues. The CDR3 coding sequence is TGTGCCAGCTCACAAAGGACAGGGGGCACAGATACGCAGTATTTT. Translation gives CASSQRTGGTDTQYF. The whole variable domain, filled in from reference TRBV18 and TRBJ2-3, reads NAGVMQNPRHLVRRRGQEARLRCSPMKGHSHVYWYRQLPEEGLKFMVYLQKENIIDESGMPKERFSAEFPKEGPSILRIQQVVRGDSAAYFCASSQRTGGTDTQYFGPGTRLTVL.

CDR3 amino acids: CATPFGQGSRISAEAFF. DNA of the CDR3: TGTGCCACCCCATTCGGACAGGGATCCCGGATAAGCGCTGAAGCTTTCTTT. The chain carries TRBV10-3 and TRBJ1-1; TRBD1 matches at 8 bases. With V trimmed by 10 bases and J by 6 bases, 22 bases remained unmatched. Germline V lookup: CDR1 ENHRY, CDR2 SYGVKD. This CDR3 region has 17 residues.